One and the same sample provided the 26 T cell receptor beta chains below, sequenced in a study of cytomegalovirus exposure and HLA in healthy donors. Repertoires were generated with immunoSEQ multiplex PCR, while TCRdb's copy carries only in-frame clones and drops some. The sample shows about 83,000 clones, approximately 96% of them seen only once. Sequencing was performed on PBMCs. Receptor source: a woman aged 18-30 years in good health and CMV-seronegative.

The chain combines TRBV5-4 with TRBJ2-5; 7 positions match TRBD2. The V gene's germline CDR1 is SGHNT and CDR2 YYREEE (reference sequence). CDR3 size: 17 residues. V shed 6 bases, J shed 3 bases, and the junction held 17 bases outside the gene matches. The CDR3, as DNA: TGTGCCAGCACTATGGGAGGGGTAGCCGCCGGAGAAGAGACCCAGTACTTC. Protein sequence: CASTMGGVAAGEETQYF.

The chain links TRBV21-1 to TRBJ1-1; the table names TRBD1, a call not compared with the DNA. TRBV21-1 is a documented pseudogene. The CDR3 is made up of 17 amino acids. The CDR3 region is CASSKRDGQGSGTEAFF. The CDR3 bases are TGTGCCAGCAGCAAAAGGGACGGGCAGGGGAGTGGGACTGAAGCTTTCTTT.

The chain links TRBV29-1 to TRBJ2-3, with a weak D call TRBD2 (5 bases). This CDR3 spans 13 amino acids. Germline V gene lookup returns CDR1 SQVTM and CDR2 ANQGSEA. The V and J ends lost 5 bases and 4 bases respectively, with 13 bases between them. The CDR3 DNA reads as TGCAGCGTTCGGACTTCTGCCGCAGATACGCAGTATTTT. Its translation is CSVRTSAADTQYF.

CDR3 DNA sequence: TGTGCCATCAGCCTGCAGGGGGGAACTGGGGCCAACGTCCTGACTTTC. Protein product: CAISLQGGTGANVLTF. This chain joins TRBV10-3 and TRBJ2-6; D is perhaps TRBD1 (7 bases). Trimming removed 6 bases from V and 2 bases from J, with 14 bases in between. Germline V gene data show CDR1 as ENHRY and CDR2 as SYGVKD. CDR3 length: 16 residues.

The chain is built from TRBV4-1 and TRBJ2-3; 10 bases fit TRBD2. Trimming took 11 bases from V and 4 from J; bases not matched to a gene: 9. The CDR3 is 14 residues long. CDR1 MGHRA and CDR2 YSYEKL come from the germline V gene. The CDR3 bases are TGCGCCGGAGCATCTAGCGGGAGCGCAGATACGCAGTATTTT. Translation: CAGASSGSADTQYF.

The rearrangement links TRBV14 to TRBJ2-1; D may be TRBD2 (5 bases). CDR1 and CDR2 from the germline V gene are SGHDN and FVKESK. The CDR3 consists of 14 residues. V was trimmed by 6 bases and J by 0 bases, leaving 9 bases between them. DNA of the CDR3: TGTGCCAGCAGGAGCGGCCTCTCCTACAATGAGCAGTTCTTC. Amino acid sequence: CASRSGLSYNEQFF.

The chain has TRBV18 and TRBJ1-5; no reliable D call. Per germline, CDR1 KGHSH and CDR2 LQKENI. V lost 0 bases and J 8 bases, leaving 20 bases between the germline ends. The CDR3 totals 17 residues. The DNA of the CDR3 is TGTGCCAGCTCACCACCCCAATCTAGAGCCACGATCGAGCCCCAGCATTTT. Translated: CASSPPQSRATIEPQHF. The whole variable domain, remainder taken from reference TRBV18 and TRBJ1-5, is NAGVMQNPRHLVRRRGQEARLRCSPMKGHSHVYWYRQLPEEGLKFMVYLQKENIIDESGMPKERFSAEFPKEGPSILRIQQVVRGDSAAYFCASSPPQSRATIEPQHFGDGTRLSIL.

The genes are TRBV29-1 and TRBJ2-7; D not resolved. The germline gives CDR1 SQVTM, CDR2 ANQGSEA. V lost 3 bases to trimming and J lost 0 bases, with 9 bases between them. CDR3 size: 13 residues. Here the CDR3 DNA reads TGCAGCGTTGACGGCGGTAGCTCCTACGAGCAGTACTTC. The encoded protein is CSVDGGSSYEQYF.

The genes are TRBV7-9 and TRBJ2-1; 12 bases map to TRBD2. The CDR3 covers 16 residues. Per the germline V gene, CDR1 is SEHNR and CDR2 is FQNEAQ (reference sequence). After removal of 3 bases from V and 4 bases from J, the junction contained 4 bases not matched to a gene. CDR3 nucleotide sequence: TGTGCCAGCAGCTTCCGGACTAGCGGGGATTACAATGAGCAGTTCTTC. This codes for CASSFRTSGDYNEQFF. Full variable domain (remainder filled in from reference TRBV7-9 and TRBJ2-1): DTGVSQNPRHKITKRGQNVTFRCDPISEHNRLYWYRQTLGQGPEFLTYFQNEAQLEKSRLLSDRFSAERPKGSFSTLEIQRTEQGDSAMYLCASSFRTSGDYNEQFFGPGTRLTVL.

This clone was detected only once. The V gene is TRBV7-9, the J gene TRBJ2-1, with D hard to call. Germline CDR1 SEHNR, CDR2 FQNEAQ (reference sequence). CDR3 length equals 12 residues. The V end was cut by 5 bases, the J end by 8 bases, with 10 bases between. This CDR3 reads CASSPRPDEQFF. The CDR3 DNA is TGTGCCAGCAGCCCCAGGCCGGATGAGCAGTTCTTC.

This clone was seen more than once but under ten times. This rearrangement joins TRBV2 to TRBJ1-5; 9 bases align to TRBD1. CDR1 and CDR2 (germline): SNHLY, FYNNEI. Germline trimming cut 4 bases from V and 8 bases from J; bases unmatched to any gene: 9. This CDR3 has 15 amino acids. The CDR3 DNA is TGTGCCAGCAGTGTGAACACAGGGGGCGGGGAGCCCCAGCATTTT. It codes for CASSVNTGGGEPQHF.

The rearrangement links TRBV9 to TRBJ2-7; 9 nucleotides align to TRBD1. Germline assignment: CDR1 SGDLS and CDR2 YYNGEE. The V and J ends lost 0 bases and 0 bases, in that order; junction bases with no gene match: 19. This CDR3 has 21 amino acids. As DNA, the CDR3 is TGTGCCAGCAGCGTAGCAGGTTTGGGACCGGGACAGGGAGCCCACTCCTACGAGCAGTACTTC. Protein product: CASSVAGLGPGQGAHSYEQYF.

The chain combines TRBV30 with TRBJ2-7, with 11 positions matching TRBD2. Germline V lookup: CDR1 GTSNPN, CDR2 SVGIG (reference sequence). The CDR3 extends over 15 amino acids. With 3 bases clipped from V and 3 bases from J, the junction kept 7 bases outside the gene matches. CDR3 amino acids: CAWSRLTSGSYEQYF. CDR3 DNA sequence: TGTGCCTGGAGCCGACTCACTAGCGGGAGCTACGAGCAGTACTTC.

This clone was picked up one time. This chain links TRBV18 with TRBJ1-1, with D hard to call. V was shortened by 0 bases and J by 10 bases, with 15 bases between the two germline ends. Germline V gene sequence: CDR1 KGHSH, CDR2 LQKENI. The CDR3 has 14 residues. In DNA, the CDR3 is TGTGCCAGCTCACCACCGAGCCAGCGTATCGGAGCTTTCTTT. Encoded protein: CASSPPSQRIGAFF.

The chain's CDR3 is CASRPGVYNEQFF. As DNA, the CDR3 is TGTGCCAGCCGCCCGGGGGTTTACAATGAGCAGTTCTTC. This sequence joins TRBV27 and TRBJ2-1, with D perhaps matching TRBD2 (6 bases). There are 13 residues in the CDR3. Between the trimmed V and J ends, which lost 8 bases and 4 bases, there was a span of 12 bases. Per the germline V gene, CDR1 is MNHEY and CDR2 is SMNVEV (reference sequence).

The V call is TRBV5-4, the J call TRBJ2-7; D is unclear. V lost 1 base and J 3 bases, leaving 14 bases between the germline ends. The CDR3 runs to 15 residues. The germline gives CDR1 SGHNT, CDR2 YYREEE (reference sequence). DNA of the CDR3: TGTGCCAGCAGCTTGAGGTCAAGCGTGGGCTACGAGCAGTACTTC. Translating it yields CASSLRSSVGYEQYF.

In this sample, this clone turned up once. This chain links TRBV10-3 with TRBJ2-4; 8 positions match TRBD1. The CDR3 extends over 16 amino acids. Germline V lookup: CDR1 ENHRY, CDR2 SYGVKD. With V trimmed by 3 bases and J by 6 bases, 10 bases remained unmatched. The CDR3, as DNA: TGTGCCATCAGTGAATGGACAGGGAAGGCCGGAAACATTCAGTACTTC. It is translated as CAISEWTGKAGNIQYF.

The V and J genes are TRBV7-2 and TRBJ1-2; TRBD1 is a possible D gene (6 bases). The germline CDR1 and CDR2 sequences are SGHTA and FQGNSA. The CDR3 is 15 amino acids. V was pared by 1 base and J by 8 bases, with 17 bases between. CDR3 in amino acids: CASSLEGVRGRGYTF. The CDR3 coding sequence is TGTGCCAGCAGCTTAGAGGGGGTCAGGGGTCGCGGCTACACCTTC.

This chain uses TRBV28 with TRBJ2-7; D might be TRBD1 (6 bases). The CDR3 totals 15 residues. CDR1 is MDHEN, CDR2 SYDVKM, per germline. V was shortened by 2 bases and J by 3 bases, with 14 bases between the two germline ends. The CDR3 protein is CASSLPGHGNYEQYF. CDR3 in DNA: TGTGCCAGCAGTTTACCGGGACACGGAAACTACGAGCAGTACTTC.

This chain connects TRBV19 to TRBJ2-3, with a tentative D call TRBD2 (6 bases). CDR1 is LNHDA, CDR2 SQIVND, per germline (reference sequence). The CDR3 is made up of 14 amino acids. V was shortened by 7 bases and J by 0 bases, with 11 bases between the two germline ends. The CDR3 loop reads CASKSGTSTDTQYF. The CDR3 nucleotides are TGTGCCAGTAAAAGTGGGACTAGCACAGATACGCAGTATTTT.

V gene TRBV10-3 combines with J gene TRBJ2-1, with a weak D call TRBD1 (5 bases). The CDR3 length is 17 residues. Germline V gene sequence: CDR1 ENHRY, CDR2 SYGVKD. Trimming left V 4 bases short and J 0 bases short, with 16 bases between. The CDR3 protein is CAISVLQESSSYNEQFF. CDR3 coding DNA: TGTGCCATCAGTGTGTTACAGGAATCAAGCTCCTACAATGAGCAGTTCTTC.

This clone was observed a single time. This chain uses TRBV9 with TRBJ2-7; weak D call: TRBD1 (5 bases). CDR1 and CDR2 (germline): SGDLS, YYNGEE. The CDR3 has 12 residues. V lost 2 bases and J 7 bases, leaving 10 bases between the germline ends. The CDR3 loop is CASSVEGAEQYF. The CDR3 coding sequence is TGTGCCAGCAGCGTTGAAGGGGCAGAGCAGTACTTC.

Written as DNA, the CDR3 is TGTGCCAGTAGCGGACTAGCGGGTTACAATGAGCAGTTCTTC. Its translation: CASSGLAGYNEQFF. The chain couples TRBV19 to TRBJ2-1; 11 bases line up with TRBD2. The CDR3 spans 14 residues. Germline values: CDR1 LNHDA, CDR2 SQIVND (reference sequence). With 6 bases clipped from V and 4 bases from J, the junction kept 2 bases outside the gene matches.

The V gene is TRBV9, the J gene TRBJ1-4, with a weak D call TRBD1 (5 bases). Trimming removed 4 bases at V and 2 bases at J, with 15 bases between. The CDR3 runs to 16 residues. Germline V gene sequence: CDR1 SGDLS, CDR2 YYNGEE. CDR3 bases: TGTGCCAGCAGCCGTAGATGGGGCGACACTAATGAAAAACTGTTTTTT. It specifies CASSRRWGDTNEKLFF. Full variable domain (rest looked up from reference TRBV9 and TRBJ1-4): DSGVTQTPKHLITATGQRVTLRCSPRSGDLSVYWYQQSLDQGLQFLIQYYNGEERAKGNILERFSAQQFPDLHSELNLSSLELGDSALYFCASSRRWGDTNEKLFFGSGTQLSVL.

V gene TRBV27 combines with J gene TRBJ2-3, with D perhaps matching TRBD1 (6 bases). V shed 3 bases and J shed 3 bases, with 13 bases lying between them. The CDR3 runs 15 residues. Germline V gene sequence: CDR1 MNHEY, CDR2 SMNVEV (reference sequence). Here the CDR3 reads CASSFQGFSTDTQYF. As DNA, the CDR3 is TGTGCCAGCAGTTTCCAGGGGTTTAGTACAGATACGCAGTATTTT.

The chain combines TRBV7-9 with TRBJ2-1; TRBD1 matches 9 bases. The CDR3 extends over 13 amino acids. The V gene's germline CDR1 is SEHNR and CDR2 FQNEAQ (reference sequence). With 5 bases clipped from V and 7 bases from J, the junction kept 3 bases outside the gene matches. Written as DNA, the CDR3 is TGTGCCAGCAGCCGGGACAGGGCGAATGAGCAGTTCTTC. The encoded protein is CASSRDRANEQFF.